This is a list of T cell receptor beta chains from one sample in a study of blood T cell repertoires in COVID-19. The protocol was immunoSEQ multiplex PCR, while the TCRdb copy is restricted to in-frame clones and leaves out a portion. The table shows around 250,000 clones, with almost 85% occurring only once. The sequenced sample was PBMCs or T cells enriched from blood (not recorded which). The receptors originated from a man aged 35 to 55 who had recovered from COVID-19. Both conserved end residues are part of each CDR3. Fields, in order: CDR3 protein, J gene, V gene.

CDR3 protein: CASSYSSARGSYEQYF; J gene: TRBJ2-7; V gene: TRBV6-5
CDR3 protein: CASNDVGRTDTQYF; J gene: TRBJ2-3; V gene: TRBV5-1
CDR3 protein: CASSYAGGFTGELFF; J gene: TRBJ2-2; V gene: TRBV7-9
CDR3 protein: CASSLERLAGALSYNEQFF; J gene: TRBJ2-1; V gene: TRBV7-6
CDR3 protein: CASSQVSRGTYEQYF; J gene: TRBJ2-7; V gene: TRBV14
CDR3 protein: CASSLDREITEAFF; J gene: TRBJ1-1; V gene: TRBV7-8
CDR3 protein: CASSGTVGLYEQYF; J gene: TRBJ2-7; V gene: TRBV7-9
CDR3 protein: CASSQVAGVGTGELFF; J gene: TRBJ2-2; V gene: TRBV3-1/TRBV3-2
CDR3 protein: CASPPLDTSYEQYF; J gene: TRBJ2-7; V gene: TRBV23-1
CDR3 protein: CASSLASLSTIYF; J gene: TRBJ1-3; V gene: TRBV7-8
CDR3 protein: CASSSGVRGAYNEQFF; J gene: TRBJ2-1; V gene: TRBV28
CDR3 protein: CAISAGWVNGANVLTF; J gene: TRBJ2-6; V gene: TRBV10-3
CDR3 protein: CASSLLGLSLAKNIQYF; J gene: TRBJ2-4; V gene: TRBV5-1
CDR3 protein: CAWRNEYGYTF; J gene: TRBJ1-2; V gene: TRBV30
CDR3 protein: CASSLGQGASVETQYF; J gene: TRBJ2-5; V gene: TRBV11-3
CDR3 protein: CASSLGQGDTGELFF; J gene: TRBJ2-2; V gene: TRBV18
CDR3 protein: CASSLDSGNTIYF; J gene: TRBJ1-3; V gene: TRBV12-3/TRBV12-4
CDR3 protein: CASSQTSGTYEQYF; J gene: TRBJ2-7; V gene: TRBV3-1/TRBV3-2
CDR3 protein: CASTQVISNQPQHF; J gene: TRBJ1-5; V gene: TRBV19
CDR3 protein: CSVARPGQPGGYTF; J gene: TRBJ1-2; V gene: TRBV29-1
CDR3 protein: CSVDGRDEQYF; J gene: TRBJ2-7; V gene: TRBV29-1
CDR3 protein: CASSTDRDLKNYGYTF; J gene: TRBJ1-2; V gene: TRBV21-1
CDR3 protein: CATSRDRGVGANVLTF; J gene: TRBJ2-6; V gene: TRBV15
CDR3 protein: CASRRTGPYGYTF; J gene: TRBJ1-2; V gene: TRBV28
CDR3 protein: CATSRDRGIYEQYF; J gene: TRBJ2-7; V gene: TRBV15
CDR3 protein: CASSSLAGALNTQYF; J gene: TRBJ2-3; V gene: TRBV7-3
CDR3 protein: CASSSFTGTEAFF; J gene: TRBJ1-1; V gene: TRBV6-5
CDR3 protein: CASSGLGPQHF; J gene: TRBJ1-5; V gene: TRBV12-3/TRBV12-4
CDR3 protein: CASSRAGTRVEQYF; J gene: TRBJ2-7; V gene: TRBV9
CDR3 protein: CASSGRTEAFF; J gene: TRBJ1-1; V gene: TRBV6-5
CDR3 protein: CASSPQGQPQHF; J gene: TRBJ1-5; V gene: TRBV27
CDR3 protein: CASSPSGGGPYEQYF; J gene: TRBJ2-7; V gene: TRBV28
CDR3 protein: CASSLLTGGRSELFF; J gene: TRBJ2-2; V gene: TRBV7-2
CDR3 protein: CASSKAGGLGAGHFYNEQFF; J gene: TRBJ2-1; V gene: TRBV21-1
CDR3 protein: CASSSTGATNEKLFF; J gene: TRBJ1-4; V gene: TRBV11-2
CDR3 protein: CASSQERWNTIYF; J gene: TRBJ1-3; V gene: TRBV4-1
CDR3 protein: CASSPLGQGHEQYF; J gene: TRBJ2-7; V gene: TRBV5-1
CDR3 protein: CAWSVGTGYYGYTF; J gene: TRBJ1-2; V gene: TRBV30
CDR3 protein: CASSLKASGRAGEQYF; J gene: TRBJ2-7; V gene: TRBV4-1
CDR3 protein: CASSQDSAGGNSPLHF; J gene: TRBJ1-6; V gene: TRBV4-2
CDR3 protein: CASSSTTGGEAFF; J gene: TRBJ1-1; V gene: TRBV7-7
CDR3 protein: CASSDSWDNTDTQYF; J gene: TRBJ2-3; V gene: TRBV25-1
CDR3 protein: CASTRTGGTKDNSPLHF; J gene: TRBJ1-6; V gene: TRBV10-2
CDR3 protein: CASSLGGRNQPQHF; J gene: TRBJ1-5; V gene: TRBV7-9
CDR3 protein: CAWETGGSTDTQYF; J gene: TRBJ2-3; V gene: TRBV30
CDR3 protein: CASSHGQVGGYGYTF; J gene: TRBJ1-2; V gene: TRBV18
CDR3 protein: CASSPGQLFPTDTQYF; J gene: TRBJ2-3; V gene: TRBV18
CDR3 protein: CASSTGWGLAGGREQYF; J gene: TRBJ2-7; V gene: TRBV28
CDR3 protein: CASGSQGDTEAFF; J gene: TRBJ1-1; V gene: TRBV12-5